The present T cell receptor beta chain was sequenced within a study of memory CD4+ T cells and cytomegalovirus serostatus. Single viable CD3+CD4+CD8-CD45RO+ cells were sorted as the memory CD4+ T cells. V lost 1 base to trimming and J lost 5 bases, with 7 bases between them. Germline CDR1 and CDR2: LGHNA and YNFKEQ. This CDR3 comprises 13 residues. Data came from immunoSEQ multiplex PCR; TCRdb stores just in-frame clones and leaves some out. The sample carries under 55,000 clones, about 83% recorded once. The sequenced sample consisted of memory CD4+ T cells from blood. The receptor comes from an adult in good health and CMV-seropositive. V gene TRBV4-2 combines with J gene TRBJ2-3; D not resolved. The CDR3 protein is CASSQAPKDTQYF. CDR3 bases: TGTGCCAGCAGCCAAGCCCCTAAAGATACGCAGTATTTT.